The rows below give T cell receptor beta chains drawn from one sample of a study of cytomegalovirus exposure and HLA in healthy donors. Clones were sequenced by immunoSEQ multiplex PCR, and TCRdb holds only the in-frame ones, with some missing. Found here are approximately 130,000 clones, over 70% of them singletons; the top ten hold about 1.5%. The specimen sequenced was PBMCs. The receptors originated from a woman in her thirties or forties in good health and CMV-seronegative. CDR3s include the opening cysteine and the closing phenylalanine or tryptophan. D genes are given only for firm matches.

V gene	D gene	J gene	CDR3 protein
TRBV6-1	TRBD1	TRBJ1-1	CASSGWGQANTEAFF
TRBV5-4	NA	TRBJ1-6	CASKRDNSYNSPLHF
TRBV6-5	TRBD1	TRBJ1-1	CASSPAGQMNTEAFF
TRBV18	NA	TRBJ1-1	CASSPNLNTEAFF
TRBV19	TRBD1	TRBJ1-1	CASRPTGQGSNTEAFF
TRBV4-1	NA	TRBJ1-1	CASSQVRGTEAFF
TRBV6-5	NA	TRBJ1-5	CASRLGTNGQPQHF
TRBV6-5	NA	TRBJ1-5	CASSYSGRGNQPQHF
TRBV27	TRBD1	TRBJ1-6	CASRIDPMTGGSSYNSPLHF
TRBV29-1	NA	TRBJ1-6	CSVAPTPNSPLHF
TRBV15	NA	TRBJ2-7	CATSRQNQPTDEQYF
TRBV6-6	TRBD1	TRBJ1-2	CASSRQGAGYGYTF
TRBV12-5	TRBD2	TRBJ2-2	CASGLVSGRVTGELFF
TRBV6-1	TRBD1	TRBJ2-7	CASSEAALSRGRTYEQYF
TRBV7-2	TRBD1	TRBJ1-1	CASITGGSDTEAFF
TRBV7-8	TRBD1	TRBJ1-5	CASSPSGTGSSNQPQHF
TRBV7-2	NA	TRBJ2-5	CASSRPGGIQETQYF
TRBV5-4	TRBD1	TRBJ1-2	CASSARDRGNYGYTF